The 18 T cell receptor beta chains listed next were all sequenced from one sample in a study of blood T cell repertoires in COVID-19. TCRdb's copy holds only in-frame clones and misses some; the assay was immunoSEQ multiplex PCR. The repertoire holds under 300,000 clones, with approximately 90% as singletons. Sequencing was carried out using PBMCs or T cells enriched from blood (not recorded which). The receptor set was obtained from a woman in her sixties in a cohort exposed to, infected with or recovered from COVID-19 (not recorded which).

This clone was observed a handful of times. The chain is built from TRBV7-9 and TRBJ1-5; 7 nucleotides line up with TRBD1. After removal of 5 bases from V and 4 bases from J, the junction contained 5 bases not matched to a gene. In germline, CDR1 is SEHNR, CDR2 FQNEAQ (reference sequence). The CDR3 totals 14 residues. The CDR3 nucleotides read TGTGCCAGCAGCACCCAGACAGGGAATCAGCCCCAGCATTTT. This translates into CASSTQTGNQPQHF.

V and J are TRBV18 and TRBJ2-3; D is possibly TRBD1 (5 bases). Germline values: CDR1 KGHSH, CDR2 LQKENI. The CDR3 spans 16 residues. The ends were cut back, 0 bases at V and 1 base at J, with 11 bases in the middle. The chain's CDR3 is CASSPPGLGGTDTQYF. The CDR3 nucleotides are TGTGCCAGCTCACCACCGGGGCTTGGAGGCACAGATACGCAGTATTTT. Supplemented by reference TRBV18 and TRBJ2-3, the full variable domain reads NAGVMQNPRHLVRRRGQEARLRCSPMKGHSHVYWYRQLPEEGLKFMVYLQKENIIDESGMPKERFSAEFPKEGPSILRIQQVVRGDSAAYFCASSPPGLGGTDTQYFGPGTRLTVL.

This clone was seen a single time. This chain joins TRBV5-1 and TRBJ1-2; D is ambiguous. The germline V gene has CDR1 SGHRS and CDR2 YFSETQ. The ends were cut back, 4 bases at V and 8 bases at J, with 18 bases in the middle. The CDR3 is 14 residues long. The CDR3 bases are TGCGCCAGCAGCCCCGGTGAGGAGGCGGGAGGCTACACCTTC. The encoded protein is CASSPGEEAGGYTF.

The chain combines TRBV6-5 with TRBJ2-2; 8 positions match TRBD2. The V and J ends lost 9 bases and 4 bases, in that order; junction bases with no gene match: 10. From germline, CDR1 is MNHEY and CDR2 SVGAGI. This CDR3 is 15 amino acids long. DNA for the CDR3: TGTGCCAGTGAAACGGGAGGGTCCGGCACCGGGGAGCTGTTTTTT. The encoded protein is CASETGGSGTGELFF.

The chain uses TRBV6-5 and TRBJ2-7, with TRBD1 matching over 7 bases. Unmatched junction bases numbered 10, after V lost 8 bases and J lost 6 bases. Germline CDR1 MNHEY, CDR2 SVGAGI. The length of the CDR3 is 13 residues. The DNA of the CDR3 is TGTGCCAGCTGGACAGGTACCCGGGGCGAGCAGTACTTC. This encodes CASWTGTRGEQYF.

This chain joins TRBV24-1 and TRBJ2-2; 8 nucleotides align to TRBD1. The CDR3 contains 16 residues. CDR1 KGHDR and CDR2 SFDVKD come from the germline V gene. V was pared by 4 bases and J by 4 bases, with 7 bases of the junction left unmatched. In DNA, the CDR3 is TGTGCCACCAGTGACCCCGGACAGGGCGGCACCGGGGAGCTGTTTTTT. Translation gives CATSDPGQGGTGELFF.

V gene TRBV5-1 combines with J gene TRBJ2-3, with 7 nucleotides matching TRBD2. There are 15 residues in the CDR3. In germline, CDR1 is SGHRS, CDR2 YFSETQ. J was trimmed by 2 bases and V by 2 bases; bases with no gene match: 5. The CDR3 loop is CASSFTSAPTDTQYF. The CDR3 DNA reads as TGCGCCAGCAGCTTTACTAGCGCTCCCACAGATACGCAGTATTTT. The full variable domain, completed using reference TRBV5-1 and TRBJ2-3, is KAGVTQTPRYLIKTRGQQVTLSCSPISGHRSVSWYQQTPGQGLQFLFEYFSETQRNKGNFPGRFSGRQFSNSRSEMNVSTLELGDSALYLCASSFTSAPTDTQYFGPGTRLTVL.

The rearrangement uses TRBV7-2 and TRBJ1-3, with a possible D match to TRBD1 (5 bases). V lost 8 bases and J 0 bases, leaving 14 bases between the germline ends. Germline V gene lookup returns CDR1 SGHTA and CDR2 FQGNSA. The CDR3 is 15 amino acids. As DNA, the CDR3 is TGTGCCAGCGCACCCCCAGGGATCTCTGGAAACACCATATATTTT. This codes for CASAPPGISGNTIYF.

The chain has TRBV7-9 and TRBJ2-7; a weak D match, TRBD1 (6 bases). This CDR3 spans 14 amino acids. Germline CDR1 SEHNR, CDR2 FQNEAQ (reference sequence). Trimming removed 4 bases at V and 1 base at J, with 11 bases between. Written as DNA, the CDR3 is TGTGCCAGCAGCTCAAACAGGGAATCCTACGAGCAGTACTTC. It translates to CASSSNRESYEQYF.

The chain is built from TRBV5-1 and TRBJ2-2; D ambiguous. In germline, CDR1 is SGHRS, CDR2 YFSETQ. V lost 2 bases to trimming and J lost 0 bases, with 5 bases between them. The CDR3 consists of 14 residues. The chain's CDR3 is CASSFSANTGELFF. CDR3 in DNA: TGCGCCAGCAGCTTCAGCGCGAACACCGGGGAGCTGTTTTTT.

The chain links TRBV2 to TRBJ2-1; 13 positions match TRBD2. Per the germline V gene, CDR1 is SNHLY and CDR2 is FYNNEI. The length of the CDR3 is 15 residues. V dropped 6 bases and J dropped 4; count of bases not matched to a gene: 3. CDR3 sequence (DNA): TGTGCCAGCAGCGAACTAGCGGGAGGGTACAATGAGCAGTTCTTC. Translation gives CASSELAGGYNEQFF. Combining the CDR3 with reference TRBV2 and TRBJ2-1 gives the whole variable domain EPEVTQTPSHQVTQMGQEVILRCVPISNHLYFYWYRQILGQKVEFLVSFYNNEISEKSEIFDDQFSVERPDGSNFTLKIRSTKLEDSAMYFCASSELAGGYNEQFFGPGTRLTVL.

The chain joins TRBV24-1 to TRBJ2-1, with 10 nucleotides matching TRBD2. Germline CDR1 and CDR2: KGHDR and SFDVKD. CDR3 length: 19 amino acids. Unmatched junction bases numbered 13, after V lost 0 bases and J lost 6 bases. The CDR3 DNA follows: TGTGCCACCAGTGATTTGATCGGGATAGCGGGAGGTCGAATCAATGAGCAGTTCTTC. Protein: CATSDLIGIAGGRINEQFF.

This chain uses TRBV6-5 with TRBJ1-4; no reliable D call. With 6 bases removed from V and 5 bases from J, the gap between germline ends came to 10 bases. The CDR3 extends over 13 amino acids. Germline V gene lookup returns CDR1 MNHEY and CDR2 SVGAGI. CDR3 residues: CASRPGKNEKLFF. The CDR3 region has the DNA TGTGCCAGCAGGCCGGGGAAGAATGAAAAACTGTTTTTT.

The chain combines TRBV28 with TRBJ1-1; D gene ambiguous. V was cut by 1 base and J by 5 bases, with 14 bases left in between. The germline CDR1 and CDR2 sequences are MDHEN and SYDVKM. The CDR3 is 15 amino acids. CDR3 region: CASSLLEEGKTEAFF. CDR3 bases: TGTGCCAGCAGTTTATTGGAGGAAGGGAAGACTGAAGCTTTCTTT.

This clone was seen just once. The rearrangement joins TRBV7-6 to TRBJ2-7; 7 bases line up with TRBD1. CDR3 length: 14 residues. Trimming took 4 bases from V and 0 from J; bases not matched to a gene: 3. The germline gives CDR1 SGHVS, CDR2 FNYEAQ. CDR3 DNA sequence: TGTGCCAGCAGCTCACAGGGGAGCTCCTACGAGCAGTACTTC. It is translated as CASSSQGSSYEQYF.

The chain joins TRBV7-6 to TRBJ1-1, with a possible D match to TRBD1 (5 bases). The germline V gene encodes CDR1 SGHVS and CDR2 FNYEAQ. Deletions cut 5 bases from V and 5 bases from J, with 12 bases between. The CDR3 extends over 13 amino acids. CDR3 DNA sequence: TGTGCCAGCAGCATAAGACAGAGTACTGAAGCTTTCTTT. This translates into CASSIRQSTEAFF.

The V and J genes are TRBV24-1 and TRBJ2-7, with 9 bases fitting TRBD1. Trimming at V came to 5 bases and at J to 4 bases, leaving 11 bases not matched to a gene. The CDR3 extends over 16 amino acids. The germline V gene has CDR1 KGHDR and CDR2 SFDVKD. CDR3 sequence: CATSGSSGTGQYEQYF. Here the CDR3 DNA reads TGTGCCACCAGTGGTTCCTCCGGGACAGGGCAATACGAGCAGTACTTC.

The genes are TRBV21-1 and TRBJ1-2; TRBD1, the D gene given by the table, was not confirmed from the DNA. TRBV21-1 corresponds to a pseudogene. This CDR3 is 14 amino acids long. CDR3 nucleotide sequence: TGTGCCAGCAACAATTGGGCAGTTAACTATGGCTACACCTTC. This codes for CASNNWAVNYGYTF.